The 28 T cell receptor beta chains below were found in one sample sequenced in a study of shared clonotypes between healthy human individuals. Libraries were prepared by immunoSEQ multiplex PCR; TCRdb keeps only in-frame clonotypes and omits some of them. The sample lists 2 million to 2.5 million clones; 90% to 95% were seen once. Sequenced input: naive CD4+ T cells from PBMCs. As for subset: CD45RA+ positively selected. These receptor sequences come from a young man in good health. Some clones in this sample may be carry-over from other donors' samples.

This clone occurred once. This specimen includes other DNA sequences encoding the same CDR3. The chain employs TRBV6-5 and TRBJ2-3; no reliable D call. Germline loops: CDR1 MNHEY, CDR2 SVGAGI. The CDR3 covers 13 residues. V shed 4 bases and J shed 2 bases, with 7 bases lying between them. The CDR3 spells CASSFRFTDTQYF. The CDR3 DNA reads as TGTGCCAGCAGTTTCAGGTTCACAGATACGCAGTATTTT.

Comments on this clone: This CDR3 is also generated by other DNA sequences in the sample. CDR3 sequence (DNA): TGTGCCAGCAGCTTAGCGGGACCCACAGATACGCAGTATTTT. It encodes CASSLAGPTDTQYF. The chain uses TRBV7-2 and TRBJ2-3; tentatively, D is TRBD1 or TRBD2 (5 bases each). The CDR3 is 14 amino acids. In germline, CDR1 is SGHTA, CDR2 FQGNSA. V lost 0 bases, J lost 2 bases, and 6 bases lay in between.

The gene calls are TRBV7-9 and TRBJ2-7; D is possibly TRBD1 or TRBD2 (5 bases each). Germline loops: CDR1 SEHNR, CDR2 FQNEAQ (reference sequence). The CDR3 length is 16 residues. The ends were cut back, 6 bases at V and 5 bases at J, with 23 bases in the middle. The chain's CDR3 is CASSFLRWGKGDEQYF. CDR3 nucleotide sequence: TGTGCCAGCAGTTTCCTCCGTTGGGGGAAGGGCGACGAGCAGTACTTC.

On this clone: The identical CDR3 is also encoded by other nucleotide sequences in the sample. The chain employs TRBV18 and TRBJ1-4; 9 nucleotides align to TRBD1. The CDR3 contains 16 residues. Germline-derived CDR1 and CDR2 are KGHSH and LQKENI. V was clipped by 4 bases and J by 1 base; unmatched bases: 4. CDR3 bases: TGTGCCAGCTCACTACAGGGGGCTGGAACTAATGAAAAACTGTTTTTT. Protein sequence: CASSLQGAGTNEKLFF. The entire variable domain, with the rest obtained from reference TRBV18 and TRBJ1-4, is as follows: NAGVMQNPRHLVRRRGQEARLRCSPMKGHSHVYWYRQLPEEGLKFMVYLQKENIIDESGMPKERFSAEFPKEGPSILRIQQVVRGDSAAYFCASSLQGAGTNEKLFFGSGTQLSVL.

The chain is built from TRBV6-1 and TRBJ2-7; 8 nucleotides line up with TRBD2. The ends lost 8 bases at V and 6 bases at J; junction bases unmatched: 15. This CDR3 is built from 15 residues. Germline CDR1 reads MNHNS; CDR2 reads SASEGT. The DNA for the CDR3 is TGTGCCAGCGAGGCCCTAGCGGGCAATCGGGGCGAGCAGTACTTC. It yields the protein CASEALAGNRGEQYF.

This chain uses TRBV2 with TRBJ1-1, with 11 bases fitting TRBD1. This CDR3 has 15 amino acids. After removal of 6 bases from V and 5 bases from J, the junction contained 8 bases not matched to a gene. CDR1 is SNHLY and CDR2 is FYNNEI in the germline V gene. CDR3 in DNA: TGTGCCAGCAGGTGGACAGGGGGCGCGGGAACTGAAGCTTTCTTT. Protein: CASRWTGGAGTEAFF. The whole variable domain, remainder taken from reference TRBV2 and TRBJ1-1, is EPEVTQTPSHQVTQMGQEVILRCVPISNHLYFYWYRQILGQKVEFLVSFYNNEISEKSEIFDDQFSVERPDGSNFTLKIRSTKLEDSAMYFCASRWTGGAGTEAFFGQGTRLTVV.

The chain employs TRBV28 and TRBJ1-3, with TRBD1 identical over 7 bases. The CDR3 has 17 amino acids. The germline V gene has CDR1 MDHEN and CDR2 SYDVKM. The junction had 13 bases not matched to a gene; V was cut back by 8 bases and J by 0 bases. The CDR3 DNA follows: TGTGCCAGCCGGGGCAGGGGGAGAGAGGGCTCTGGAAACACCATATATTTT. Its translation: CASRGRGREGSGNTIYF.

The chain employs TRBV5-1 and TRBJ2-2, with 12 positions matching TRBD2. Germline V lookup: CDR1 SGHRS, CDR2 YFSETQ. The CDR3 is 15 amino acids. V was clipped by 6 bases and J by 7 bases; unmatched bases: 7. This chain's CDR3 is CASTRLAGVVGELFF. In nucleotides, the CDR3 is TGCGCCAGCACCCGACTAGCGGGAGTTGTCGGGGAGCTGTTTTTT.

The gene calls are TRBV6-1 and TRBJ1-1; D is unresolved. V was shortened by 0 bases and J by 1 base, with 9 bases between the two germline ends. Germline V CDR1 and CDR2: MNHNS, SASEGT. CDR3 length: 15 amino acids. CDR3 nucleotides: TGTGCCAGCAGTGAAGCTTTGGTAGGGAACACTGAAGCTTTCTTT. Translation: CASSEALVGNTEAFF.

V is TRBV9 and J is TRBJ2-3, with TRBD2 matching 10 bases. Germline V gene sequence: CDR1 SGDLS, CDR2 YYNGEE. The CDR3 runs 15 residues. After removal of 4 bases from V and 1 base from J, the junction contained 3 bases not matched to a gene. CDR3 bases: TGTGCCAGCAGCCCTACTAGCGGGGGCACAGATACGCAGTATTTT. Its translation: CASSPTSGGTDTQYF. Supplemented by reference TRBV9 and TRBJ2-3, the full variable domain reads DSGVTQTPKHLITATGQRVTLRCSPRSGDLSVYWYQQSLDQGLQFLIQYYNGEERAKGNILERFSAQQFPDLHSELNLSSLELGDSALYFCASSPTSGGTDTQYFGPGTRLTVL.

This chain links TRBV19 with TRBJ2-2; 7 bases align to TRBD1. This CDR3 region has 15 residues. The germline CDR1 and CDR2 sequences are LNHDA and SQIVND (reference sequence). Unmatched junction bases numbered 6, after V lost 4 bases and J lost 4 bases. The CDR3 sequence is CASSTDRPLTGELFF. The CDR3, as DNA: TGTGCCAGTAGTACGGACAGGCCCCTCACCGGGGAGCTGTTTTTT.

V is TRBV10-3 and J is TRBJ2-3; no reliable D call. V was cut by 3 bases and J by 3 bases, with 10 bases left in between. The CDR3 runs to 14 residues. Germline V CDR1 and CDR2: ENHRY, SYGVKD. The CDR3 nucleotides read TGTGCCATCAGTGATCTCGGCCGGACAGATACGCAGTATTTT. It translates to CAISDLGRTDTQYF.

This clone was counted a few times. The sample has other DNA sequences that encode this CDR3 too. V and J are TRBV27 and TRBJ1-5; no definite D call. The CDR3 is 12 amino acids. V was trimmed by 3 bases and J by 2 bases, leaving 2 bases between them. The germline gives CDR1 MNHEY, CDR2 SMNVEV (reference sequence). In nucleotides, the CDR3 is TGTGCCAGCAGTTTCGGCAATCAGCCCCAGCATTTT. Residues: CASSFGNQPQHF.

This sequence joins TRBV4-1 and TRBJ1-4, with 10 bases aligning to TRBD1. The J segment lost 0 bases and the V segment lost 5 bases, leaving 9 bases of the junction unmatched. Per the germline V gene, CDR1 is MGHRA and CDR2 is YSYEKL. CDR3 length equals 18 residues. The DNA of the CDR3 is TGCGCCAGCAGCGCCCGGGACAGGGGATTTGCAACTAATGAAAAACTGTTTTTT. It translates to CASSARDRGFATNEKLFF.

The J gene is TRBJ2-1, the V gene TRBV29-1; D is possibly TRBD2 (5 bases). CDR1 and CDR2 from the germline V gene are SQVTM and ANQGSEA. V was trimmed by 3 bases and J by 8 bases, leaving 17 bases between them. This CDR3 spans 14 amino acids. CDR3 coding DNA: TGCAGCGTTGATAGGTCGGGGATTAGGGATGAGCAGTTCTTC. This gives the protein CSVDRSGIRDEQFF.

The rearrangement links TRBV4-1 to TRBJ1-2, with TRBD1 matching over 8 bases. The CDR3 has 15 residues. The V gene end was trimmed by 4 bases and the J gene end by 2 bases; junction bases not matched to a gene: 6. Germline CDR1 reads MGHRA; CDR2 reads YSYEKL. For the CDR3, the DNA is TGCGCCAGCAGCCCAGGGACAGGCCGAAACTATGGCTACACCTTC. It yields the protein CASSPGTGRNYGYTF.

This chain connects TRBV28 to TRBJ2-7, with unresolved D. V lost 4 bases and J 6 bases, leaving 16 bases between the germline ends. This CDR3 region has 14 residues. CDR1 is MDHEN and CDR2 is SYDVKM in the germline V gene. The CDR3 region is CASSSVSIVGEQYF. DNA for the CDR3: TGTGCCAGCAGTTCCGTAAGCATTGTCGGCGAGCAGTACTTC.

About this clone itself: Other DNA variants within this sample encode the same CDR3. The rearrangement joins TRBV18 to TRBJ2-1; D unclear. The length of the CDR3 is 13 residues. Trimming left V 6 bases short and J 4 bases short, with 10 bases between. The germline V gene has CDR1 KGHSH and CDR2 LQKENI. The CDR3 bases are TGTGCCAGCTCCCCAGCCGGGTACAATGAGCAGTTCTTC. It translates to CASSPAGYNEQFF.

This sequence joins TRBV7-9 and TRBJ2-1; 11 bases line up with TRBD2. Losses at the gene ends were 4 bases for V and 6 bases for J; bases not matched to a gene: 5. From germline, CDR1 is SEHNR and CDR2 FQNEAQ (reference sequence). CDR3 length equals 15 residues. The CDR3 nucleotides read TGTGCCAGCAGCTACCCAGGACTAGCGGGCAATGAGCAGTTCTTC. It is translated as CASSYPGLAGNEQFF.

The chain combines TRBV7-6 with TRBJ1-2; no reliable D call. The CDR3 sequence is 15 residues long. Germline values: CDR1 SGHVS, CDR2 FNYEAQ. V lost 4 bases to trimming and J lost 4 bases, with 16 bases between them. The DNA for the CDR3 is TGTGCCAGCAGCTCCTATAGAGACGGAATCTATGGCTACACCTTC. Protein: CASSSYRDGIYGYTF.

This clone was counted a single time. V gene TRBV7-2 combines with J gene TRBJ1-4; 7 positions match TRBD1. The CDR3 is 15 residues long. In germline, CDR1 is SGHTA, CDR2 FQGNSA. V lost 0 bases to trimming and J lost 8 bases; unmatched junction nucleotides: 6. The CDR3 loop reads CASSLARGQGEKLFF. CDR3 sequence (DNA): TGTGCCAGCAGCTTAGCGAGGGGGCAGGGAGAAAAACTGTTTTTT.

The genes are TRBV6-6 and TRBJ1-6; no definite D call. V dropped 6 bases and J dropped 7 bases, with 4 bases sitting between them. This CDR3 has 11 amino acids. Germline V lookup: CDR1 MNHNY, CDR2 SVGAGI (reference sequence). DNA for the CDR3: TGTGCCAGCAGCTCGAATTCACCCCTCCACTTT. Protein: CASSSNSPLHF.

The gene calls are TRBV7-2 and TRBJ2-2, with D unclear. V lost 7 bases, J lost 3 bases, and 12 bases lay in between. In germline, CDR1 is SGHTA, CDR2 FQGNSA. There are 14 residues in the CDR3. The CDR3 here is CASNVDLYTGELFF. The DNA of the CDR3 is TGTGCCAGCAATGTGGACCTCTACACCGGGGAGCTGTTTTTT. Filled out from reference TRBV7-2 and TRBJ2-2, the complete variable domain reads GAGVSQSPSNKVTEKGKDVELRCDPISGHTALYWYRQSLGQGLEFLIYFQGNSAPDKSGLPSDRFSAERTGGSVSTLTIQRTQQEDSAVYLCASNVDLYTGELFFGEGSRLTVL.

CDR3 nucleotides: TGTGCCAGCTCGCCGGACAGGGGGGGTCCTGAAGCTTTCTTT. It codes for CASSPDRGGPEAFF. V gene TRBV18 combines with J gene TRBJ1-1, with 10 bases lining up with TRBD1. The CDR3 length is 14 residues. Trimming removed 6 bases from V and 6 bases from J; junction bases left unmatched: 7. The germline V gene has CDR1 KGHSH and CDR2 LQKENI.

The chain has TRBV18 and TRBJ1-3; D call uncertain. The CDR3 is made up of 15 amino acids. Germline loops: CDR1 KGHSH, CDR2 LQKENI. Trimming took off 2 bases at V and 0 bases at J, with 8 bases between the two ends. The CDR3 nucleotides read TGTGCCAGCTCACCAGAATCACGCTCTGGAAACACCATATATTTT. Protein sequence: CASSPESRSGNTIYF.

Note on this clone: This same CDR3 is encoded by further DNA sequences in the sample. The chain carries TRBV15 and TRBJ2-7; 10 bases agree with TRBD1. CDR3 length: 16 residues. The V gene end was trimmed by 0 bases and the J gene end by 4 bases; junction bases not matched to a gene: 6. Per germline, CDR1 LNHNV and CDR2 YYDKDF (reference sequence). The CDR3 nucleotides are TGTGCCACCAGCAGAGATCCGGGACAGGGGCGGTACGAGCAGTACTTC. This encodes CATSRDPGQGRYEQYF.

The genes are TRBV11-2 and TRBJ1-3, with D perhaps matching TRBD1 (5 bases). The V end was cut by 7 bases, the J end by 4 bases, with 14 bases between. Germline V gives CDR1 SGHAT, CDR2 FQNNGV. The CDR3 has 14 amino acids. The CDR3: CASTTGVGGNTIYF. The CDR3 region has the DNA TGTGCCAGCACCACGGGGGTAGGAGGAAACACCATATATTTT.

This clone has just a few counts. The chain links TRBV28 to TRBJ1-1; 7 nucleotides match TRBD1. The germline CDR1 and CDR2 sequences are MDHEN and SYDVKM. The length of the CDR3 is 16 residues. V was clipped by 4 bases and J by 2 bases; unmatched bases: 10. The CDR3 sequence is CASSWAWDSRNTEAFF. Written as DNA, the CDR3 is TGTGCCAGCAGTTGGGCCTGGGACAGTAGAAACACTGAAGCTTTCTTT.